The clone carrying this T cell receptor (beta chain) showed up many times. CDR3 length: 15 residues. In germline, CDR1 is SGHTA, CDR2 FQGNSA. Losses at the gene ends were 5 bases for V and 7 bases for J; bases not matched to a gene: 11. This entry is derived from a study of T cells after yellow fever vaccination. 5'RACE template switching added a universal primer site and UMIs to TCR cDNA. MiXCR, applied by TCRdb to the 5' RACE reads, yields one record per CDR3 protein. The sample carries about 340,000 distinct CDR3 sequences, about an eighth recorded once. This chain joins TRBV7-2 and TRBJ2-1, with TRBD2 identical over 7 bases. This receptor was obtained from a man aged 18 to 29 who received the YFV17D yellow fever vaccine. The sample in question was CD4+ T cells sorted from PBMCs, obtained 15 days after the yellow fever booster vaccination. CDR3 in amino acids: CASSAPGGFNNEQFF. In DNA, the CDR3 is TGTGCCAGCAGCGCGCCCGGGGGGTTTAATAATGAGCAGTTCTTC.